What follows are 19 T cell receptor beta chains derived from one specimen sequenced in a study of CXCR3-negative and CXCR3-positive naive CD8 T cells. Study conclusions and caveats: Hydrophobicity was higher for TRB CDR3s found in CXCR3-positive naive cells than in CXCR3-negative naive cells.

No antigen has been assigned to these receptors. UMI labels and 5' RACE were used to prepare the TRB cDNA libraries. From its re-call of the 5' RACE reads, TCRdb lists each CDR3 protein once, without DNA. The listing contains about 53,000 distinct CDR3 sequences. Sequenced sample: naive CXCR3+ CD8+ T cells from blood. As to subset: CD45RO-CCR7+CD27+CD95- naive CD8+ T cells expressing CXCR3 (TNR3+). The receptors derive from a human donor in good health. Some clones in this sample may be carry-over from other donors' samples.

The genes are TRBV12-3 or TRBV12-4 and TRBJ2-2; TCRdb names TRBD1, which stays unverified in the absence of DNA. This CDR3 is 16 amino acids long. The CDR3 is CASSPTGTVYTGELFF.

The chain uses TRBV28 and TRBJ2-7; the D call from TCRdb, TRBD2, cannot be confirmed without DNA. The CDR3 spans 14 residues. Per the germline V gene, CDR1 is MDHEN and CDR2 is SYDVKM. The CDR3 sequence is CASRERAGNYEQYF.

V and J are TRBV7-3 and TRBJ1-5. The CDR3 contains 13 residues. In germline, CDR1 is SGHTA, CDR2 FQGTGA. The CDR3 sequence is CASRFGQNQPQHF.

The V gene is TRBV14, the J gene TRBJ2-7; TCRdb calls TRBD1, which cannot be checked without DNA. CDR3 length: 14 amino acids. From germline, CDR1 is SGHDN and CDR2 FVKESK. Here the CDR3 reads CASSQAGGGQEQYF.

The V call is TRBV20-1, the J call TRBJ2-3; with no DNA, the TCRdb D assignment of TRBD1 cannot be verified. This CDR3 is 18 amino acids long. Germline V gene sequence: CDR1 DFQATT, CDR2 SNEGSKA (reference sequence). The CDR3 is CSATTSGRGVLSTDTQYF.

This chain links TRBV12-3 or TRBV12-4 with TRBJ2-7; TCRdb's assignment of TRBD1 cannot be checked, as there is no DNA. The CDR3 extends over 15 amino acids. CDR3 protein: CASSPGPEEDYEQYF.

CDR3 protein: CASSYSPASGEEQETQYF. The rearrangement links TRBV6-2 or TRBV6-3 to TRBJ2-5; TCRdb outputs TRBD2, but without DNA this stays unchecked. Germline CDR1 reads MNHEY; CDR2 reads SVGEGT. The CDR3 runs to 18 residues.

V and J are TRBV9 and TRBJ1-1; the D gene TCRdb calls, TRBD1, cannot be checked with no DNA. Germline lookup yields CDR1 SGDLS and CDR2 YYNGEE. The CDR3 length is 15 residues. The CDR3 here is CASSSQTGTNTEAFF. The full variable domain, completed using reference TRBV9 and TRBJ1-1, is DSGVTQTPKHLITATGQRVTLRCSPRSGDLSVYWYQQSLDQGLQFLIQYYNGEERAKGNILERFSAQQFPDLHSELNLSSLELGDSALYFCASSSQTGTNTEAFFGQGTRLTVV.

The rearrangement links TRBV6-2 or TRBV6-3 to TRBJ1-6; the TCRdb call, TRBD1, lacks DNA for checking. This CDR3 has 17 residues. In germline, CDR1 is MNHEY, CDR2 SVGEGT. CDR3 loop: CASSGKGEIPGNSPLHF.

The chain uses TRBV14 and TRBJ2-1; without DNA, the TCRdb call of TRBD2 cannot be checked. Per germline, CDR1 SGHDN and CDR2 FVKESK. The CDR3 extends over 18 amino acids. The CDR3: CASSQDWRASGAYNEQFF.

V is TRBV3-1 and J is TRBJ2-7; TCRdb's D call of TRBD1 is untestable without DNA. In germline, CDR1 is LGHDT, CDR2 YNNKEL (reference sequence). The CDR3 extends over 14 amino acids. CDR3 in amino acids: CASSLTGIQGEQYF.

This rearrangement joins TRBV20-1 to TRBJ2-7. Germline V gene sequence: CDR1 DFQATT, CDR2 SNEGSKA (reference sequence). The CDR3 length is 13 residues. This CDR3 reads CSARQSSSYEQYF.

The rearrangement uses TRBV15 and TRBJ1-3; TCRdb returns TRBD1, unconfirmable since there is no DNA. CDR1 LNHNV and CDR2 YYDKDF come from the germline V gene (reference sequence). This CDR3 has 19 residues. CDR3 protein: CATSRPYDTDRDAGNTIYF.

The V gene is TRBV6-4, the J gene TRBJ2-3; the D call from TCRdb, TRBD2, cannot be confirmed without DNA. Germline CDR1 MRHNA, CDR2 SNTAGT. The CDR3 sequence is 16 residues long. The CDR3 sequence is CASSDSASGGSDTQYF.

The chain is built from TRBV4-3 and TRBJ1-1. CDR3 length: 15 amino acids. Germline V gene data show CDR1 as LGHNA and CDR2 as YSLEER. CDR3 loop: CASSQDRVGGAEAFF.

The CDR3 spells CASSLLPGGGNYGYTF. J is TRBJ1-2 and V is TRBV28; TCRdb outputs TRBD1, but without DNA this stays unchecked. Germline values: CDR1 MDHEN, CDR2 SYDVKM. The CDR3 sequence is 16 residues long.

The chain recombines TRBV5-6 with TRBJ1-4. This CDR3 comprises 15 residues. Germline values: CDR1 SGHDT, CDR2 YYEEEE. The CDR3 reads CASSTRQEWNEKLFF.

This chain uses TRBV6-5 with TRBJ1-2. CDR1 and CDR2 from the germline V gene are MNHEY and SVGAGI. The CDR3 is 16 amino acids. Here the CDR3 reads CASRDVEEATSYGYTF.

This chain joins TRBV29-1 and TRBJ2-1; lacking DNA, the TRBD1 call made by TCRdb goes unchecked. Germline CDR1 reads SQVTM; CDR2 reads ANQGSEA. This CDR3 has 12 amino acids. The CDR3 loop is CSVGGRGFEQFF.